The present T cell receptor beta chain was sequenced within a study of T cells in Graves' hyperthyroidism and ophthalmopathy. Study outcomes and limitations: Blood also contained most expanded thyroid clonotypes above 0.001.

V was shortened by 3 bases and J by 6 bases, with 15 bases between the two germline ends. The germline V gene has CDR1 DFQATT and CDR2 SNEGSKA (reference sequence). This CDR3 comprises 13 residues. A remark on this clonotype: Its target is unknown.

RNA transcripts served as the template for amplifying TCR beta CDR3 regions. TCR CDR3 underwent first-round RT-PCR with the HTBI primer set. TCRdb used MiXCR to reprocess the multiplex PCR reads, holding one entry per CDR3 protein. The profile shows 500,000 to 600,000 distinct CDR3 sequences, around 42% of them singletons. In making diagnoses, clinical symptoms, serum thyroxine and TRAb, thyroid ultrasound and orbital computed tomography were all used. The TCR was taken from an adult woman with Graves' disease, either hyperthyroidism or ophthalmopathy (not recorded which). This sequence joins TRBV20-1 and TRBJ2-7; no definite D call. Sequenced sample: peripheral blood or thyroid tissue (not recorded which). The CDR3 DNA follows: TGCAGTGCTAGTCCGGTAACCCTTGGCGAGCAGTACTTC. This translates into CSASPVTLGEQYF.